This TCR beta chain stems from a study of CXCR3-negative and CXCR3-positive naive CD8 T cells. The wider study: Libraries each contributed about 1.5 +/- 0.3 million TRB reads, for some 130 million in total. Broader study findings: Freshly isolated PBMCs were used in most assays, given partial CXCR3 loss after freezing.

The length of the CDR3 is 15 residues. The germline V gene encodes CDR1 SQVTM and CDR2 ANQGSEA. As concerns this clonotype: The antigen remains unidentified.

Carrying UMI labels, the TRB cDNA libraries were prepared through 5' RACE. TCRdb re-called the 5' RACE reads and shows each CDR3 protein once, DNA omitted. Listed are around 96,000 distinct CDR3 sequences; around 1.7% falls within the top ten. CD45RO-CCR7+CD27+CD95- was the phenotype of naive CD8+ T cells. Specimen: naive CXCR3- CD8+ T cells from blood. Indicated subset: CD45RO-CCR7+CD27+CD95- naive CD8+ T cells lacking CXCR3 (TNR3-). The J gene is TRBJ1-3, the V gene TRBV29-1. The TCR sequence derives from a human donor in good health. Some clones in this sample may be carry-over from other donors' samples. CDR3 region: CSVEESAGSGNTIYF.